This T cell receptor beta chain stems from a study of blood T cell repertoires in COVID-19. Whole-study context: Samples of COVID-19 (acute and convalescent) were obtained from the United States, Italy and Spain.

Only in-frame clones appear in the TCRdb table, and some are missing; sequencing was by immunoSEQ multiplex PCR. The sample comprises some 200,000 clones, 80% of which are singletons, and around 6% rests with the top ten. The CDR3 has 15 amino acids. CDR1 LNHDA and CDR2 SQIVND come from the germline V gene (reference sequence). V shed 3 bases and J shed 2 bases, with 14 bases lying between them. This sequence originates from a woman between 65 and 79 years old with acute or convalescent COVID-19. The V call is TRBV19, the J call TRBJ2-7; perhaps TRBD1 as D (6 bases). The sequenced sample consisted of peripheral blood. The CDR3 loop reads CASSIEQGSTYEQYF. The CDR3 DNA reads as TGTGCCAGTAGTATTGAACAGGGATCAACCTACGAGCAGTACTTC. The full variable domain, rest sourced from reference TRBV19 and TRBJ2-7, is DGGITQSPKYLFRKEGQNVTLSCEQNLNHDAMYWYRQDPGQGLRLIYYSQIVNDFQKGDIAEGYSVSREKKESFPLTVTSAQKNPTAFYLCASSIEQGSTYEQYFGPGTRLTVT.